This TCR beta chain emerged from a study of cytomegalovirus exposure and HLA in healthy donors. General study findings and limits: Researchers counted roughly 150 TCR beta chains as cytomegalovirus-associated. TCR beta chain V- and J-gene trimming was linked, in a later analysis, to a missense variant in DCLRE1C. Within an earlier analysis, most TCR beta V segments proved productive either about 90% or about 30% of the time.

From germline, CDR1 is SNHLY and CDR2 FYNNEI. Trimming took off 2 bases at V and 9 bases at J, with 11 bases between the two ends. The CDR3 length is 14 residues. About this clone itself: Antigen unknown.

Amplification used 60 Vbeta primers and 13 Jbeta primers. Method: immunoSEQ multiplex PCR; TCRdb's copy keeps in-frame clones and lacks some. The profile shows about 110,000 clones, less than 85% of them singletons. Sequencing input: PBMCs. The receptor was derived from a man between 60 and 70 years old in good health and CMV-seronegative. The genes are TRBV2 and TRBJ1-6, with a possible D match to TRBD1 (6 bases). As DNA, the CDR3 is TGTGCCAGCAGTGAAAGGGGGTTGAGTTCACCCCTCCACTTT. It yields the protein CASSERGLSSPLHF.